The 6 T cell receptor beta chains in this list originate from one sample, sequenced in a study of CD8 T cells in Susac syndrome. With random hexamers, about 0.45 to 1 ug RNA was reverse transcribed. A single record per CDR3 protein comes from TCRdb applying MiXCR to the immunoSEQ multiplex PCR reads. The data hold about 90,000 distinct CDR3 sequences, with around 96% observed a single time. Sequenced material: CD8+ T cells from PBMCs. The receptors shown here come from a human donor with Susac syndrome.

V gene TRBV5-1 combines with J gene TRBJ2-2, with D possibly TRBD1 on 5 matching bases. CDR1 and CDR2 from the germline V gene are SGHRS and YFSETQ. CDR3 length: 16 residues. The V end lost 0 bases, the J end lost 1 base, and 10 bases lay between the germline ends. The CDR3 loop is CASSLVWQGNTGELFF. The CDR3 nucleotides read TGCGCCAGCAGCTTGGTATGGCAGGGGAACACCGGGGAGCTGTTTTTT.

CDR3 DNA: TGTGCCAGCAGCTTAAGGTTGATCTGGGCAGGAGGACACAATGAGCAGTTCTTC. As protein: CASSLRLIWAGGHNEQFF. The chain joins TRBV11-1 to TRBJ2-1, with D maybe TRBD2 (5 bases). Germline CDR1 reads SGHAT; CDR2 reads FQDESV (reference sequence). The CDR3 is 18 amino acids. The V gene lost 2 bases and the J gene lost 5 bases, with 22 bases spanning the gap. The whole variable domain, filled in from reference TRBV11-1 and TRBJ2-1, reads EAEVAQSPRYKITEKSQAVAFWCDPISGHATLYWYRQILGQGPELLVQFQDESVVDDSQLPKDRFSAERLKGVDSTLKIQPAELGDSAMYLCASSLRLIWAGGHNEQFFGPGTRLTVL.

This chain links TRBV19 with TRBJ2-5; D uncertain. The germline V gene encodes CDR1 LNHDA and CDR2 SQIVND (reference sequence). The CDR3 covers 14 residues. V dropped 1 base and J dropped 3 bases, with 9 bases sitting between them. CDR3 protein: CASSIGVTEETQYF. The DNA for the CDR3 is TGTGCCAGTAGTATAGGGGTGACTGAAGAGACCCAGTACTTC.

This sequence joins TRBV27 and TRBJ2-7; 9 positions agree with TRBD2. This CDR3 is 14 amino acids long. J was trimmed by 0 bases and V by 6 bases; bases with no gene match: 3. Germline V gene sequence: CDR1 MNHEY, CDR2 SMNVEV (reference sequence). CDR3 bases: TGTGCCAGCAGCCCGGGACTAGCCTCCTACGAGCAGTACTTC. Translated: CASSPGLASYEQYF.

The chain recombines TRBV4-3 with TRBJ2-1, with a weak D call TRBD2 (5 bases). The CDR3 consists of 14 residues. The V end was cut by 5 bases, the J end by 4 bases, with 12 bases between. Germline values: CDR1 LGHNA, CDR2 YSLEER. CDR3 loop: CASSEISGYNEQFF. CDR3 DNA sequence: TGCGCCAGCAGCGAGATCAGCGGTTACAATGAGCAGTTCTTC.

V and J are TRBV4-3 and TRBJ2-1, with D maybe TRBD1 (5 bases). The germline V and J ends were trimmed by 1 base and 7 bases, with 11 bases remaining between them. The CDR3 has 14 residues. CDR1 and CDR2 from the germline V gene are LGHNA and YSLEER. The DNA of the CDR3 is TGCGCCAGCAGCCAAGGGTCGACAGAGAATGAGCAGTTCTTC. This gives the protein CASSQGSTENEQFF.